This passage covers 8 T cell receptor beta chains from one sample sequenced in a study of the immune and genomic landscape of osteosarcoma. The table came from immunoSEQ multiplex PCR; TCRdb's copy has only in-frame clones and leaves some out. In the table there are approximately 1,000 clones, roughly 72% of which are singletons. Specimen: primary tumor tissue from soft tissue. These receptors all come from a man aged 25 to 40 with osteosarcoma.

The chain links TRBV5-6 to TRBJ1-4; no clear D gene. V gave up 3 bases and J gave up 7 bases, with 13 bases separating them. This CDR3 comprises 14 residues. Germline lookup yields CDR1 SGHDT and CDR2 YYEEEE. The CDR3 DNA sequence: TGTGCCAGCAGCTCCGCCGAAACGGGTGAAAAACTGTTTTTT. Encoded protein: CASSSAETGEKLFF. The full variable domain, rest sourced from reference TRBV5-6 and TRBJ1-4, is DAGVTQSPTHLIKTRGQQVTLRCSPKSGHDTVSWYQQALGQGPQFIFQYYEEEERQRGNFPDRFSGHQFPNYSSELNVNALLLGDSALYLCASSSAETGEKLFFGSGTQLSVL.

The CDR3 nucleotides are TGTGCCAGCAGCCCTCCGTGGGTAGATGGCTACACCTTC. It codes for CASSPPWVDGYTF. This rearrangement joins TRBV7-9 to TRBJ1-2; D ambiguous. Deletions cut 5 bases from V and 6 bases from J, with 13 bases between. Germline loops: CDR1 SEHNR, CDR2 FQNEAQ (reference sequence). The CDR3 sequence is 13 residues long.

This chain uses TRBV4-1 with TRBJ2-1; TRBD2 matches at 8 bases. The CDR3 is 16 residues long. The germline CDR1 and CDR2 sequences are MGHRA and YSYEKL. V lost 0 bases and J lost 4; bases outside the gene matches: 5. Here the CDR3 reads CASSQDAGGAYNEQFF. The DNA of the CDR3 is TGCGCCAGCAGCCAAGACGCGGGGGGCGCATACAATGAGCAGTTCTTC.

The V gene is TRBV29-1, the J gene TRBJ2-3, with D uncertain. V was trimmed by 4 bases and J by 5 bases, leaving 16 bases between them. The germline V gene has CDR1 SQVTM and CDR2 ANQGSEA. The CDR3 has 14 amino acids. CDR3 nucleotide sequence: TGCAGCGTTGTTCCCAAAGAAGAGAGAGATACGCAGTATTTT. Translated: CSVVPKEERDTQYF.

V is TRBV6-1 and J is TRBJ2-3; D is uncertain. V dropped 3 bases and J dropped 1 base, with 20 bases sitting between them. CDR1 and CDR2 (germline): MNHNS, SASEGT. This CDR3 has 18 residues. CDR3 sequence: CASSDLSSPDPGTDTQYF. CDR3 nucleotide sequence: TGTGCCAGCAGTGACTTATCCTCGCCAGACCCTGGCACAGATACGCAGTATTTT.

The chain uses TRBV19 and TRBJ1-2, with D uncertain. Trimming stripped 4 bases from V and 10 bases from J, with 28 bases between. Germline V lookup: CDR1 LNHDA, CDR2 SQIVND (reference sequence). This CDR3 has 17 amino acids. The CDR3 loop reads CASSTGPLHFYRSNYTF. CDR3 sequence (DNA): TGTGCCAGTAGTACGGGCCCGCTACACTTCTATAGGTCTAACTACACCTTC.

The chain is built from TRBV5-6 and TRBJ2-5; 12 nucleotides agree with TRBD2. Germline CDR1 reads SGHDT; CDR2 reads YYEEEE. With V trimmed by 3 bases and J by 2 bases, 5 bases remained unmatched. The CDR3 has 16 residues. The CDR3 spells CASSWSLAGGQETQYF. The CDR3 bases are TGTGCCAGCAGCTGGAGTCTAGCGGGGGGGCAAGAGACCCAGTACTTC.

The chain recombines TRBV5-1 with TRBJ1-1; D uncertain. Trimming left V 4 bases short and J 0 bases short, with 13 bases between. Germline-derived CDR1 and CDR2 are SGHRS and YFSETQ. The CDR3 extends over 15 amino acids. The CDR3 nucleotides are TGCGCCAGCAGCACCGGTTTGTCCTTGAACACTGAAGCTTTCTTT. Protein sequence: CASSTGLSLNTEAFF.